One T cell receptor (beta chain) is described in this entry. Its antigen is still unknown. Measured with immunoSEQ multiplex PCR; TCRdb has only the in-frame clones, and not every one. The sample lists 100,000 to 120,000 clones; 85% to 95% were seen once. This specimen belongs to a study of T cell responses to AZD1222 COVID-19 vaccine. Points from the study as a whole: Clonal diversity was possibly underestimated; the donors were predominantly white British and more often female. All repertoire sampling was performed exclusively after the peak T cell response.

CDR1 is SGHKS, CDR2 YYEKEE, per germline (reference sequence). V was cut by 0 bases and J by 7 bases, with 13 bases left in between. The CDR3 consists of 14 residues. This specimen consisted of peripheral blood, obtained 28 days after the second AZD1222 dose. The chain links TRBV5-5 to TRBJ1-2; a weak D match, TRBD1 (5 bases). The receptor's source is an adult who received the AZD1222 COVID-19 vaccine. The CDR3: CASSLGGTSLGYTF. The CDR3 region has the DNA TGTGCCAGCAGCTTGGGGGGCACAAGTCTTGGCTACACCTTC.